These T cell receptor beta chains were read from a single sample in a study of identical twins. In TCRdb, the 5' RACE reads were re-called with MiXCR into one record per CDR3 protein. The data contain about 530,000 distinct CDR3 sequences, approximately 20% of them seen just once; the ten biggest clones take up 0.48%. A further study also used this sample, focusing on yellow fever vaccine responses in identical twins.

The sample was CD4+ T cells sorted from blood. The receptors originated from a woman aged 18-30 years in good health. The CDR3 runs from the conserved cysteine through the conserved F or W. The D gene is left open where the match is weak. The size of a clone is reported for some rows only, either as once, few or many, or as a class for expanded clones.

-	TRBV6-6	TRBJ2-5	-	TGTGCCAGCAGTTACTCACAAGAGACCCAGTACTTC	CASSYSQETQYF
-	TRBV6-5	TRBJ1-2	-	TGTGCCAGCAGTTACCAGGACACGGGCTATGGCTACACCTTC	CASSYQDTGYGYTF
-	TRBV18	TRBJ1-4	few	TGTGCCAGCTCACCGCAGAATGAAAAACTGTTTTTT	CASSPQNEKLFF
-	TRBV6-1	TRBJ2-7	few	TGTGCCAGCAGTGAACTCCGCTCCTACGAGCAGTACTTC	CASSELRSYEQYF
-	TRBV4-1	TRBJ2-5	-	TGCGCCAGCAGCCAATGGGGAGGAGAGACCCAGTACTTC	CASSQWGGETQYF
-	TRBV28	TRBJ2-7	-	TGTGCCAGCAGTCGCCCCCCCTACGAGCAGTACTTC	CASSRPPYEQYF
TRBD1	TRBV27	TRBJ1-1	-	TGTGCCAGCAGTTTATATGGGGACAGGGGCGGCATGAACACTGAAGCTTTCTTT	CASSLYGDRGGMNTEAFF
TRBD1	TRBV5-1	TRBJ2-2	-	TGCGCCAGCAGCTTGGTGACAGGGGGCAACACCGGGGAGCTGTTTTTT	CASSLVTGGNTGELFF
TRBD1	TRBV7-9	TRBJ1-4	few	TGTGCCAGCAGCCCAGGACAGGTTGCAACTAATGAAAAACTGTTTTTT	CASSPGQVATNEKLFF
-	TRBV20-1	TRBJ2-3	-	TGCAGTGCTAGAGATCCTGGGGGCCGCACAGATACGCAGTATTTT	CSARDPGGRTDTQYF
-	TRBV5-8	TRBJ2-1	-	TGTGCCAGCACCGCAGCCCTGATATCGAGCTCCTACAATGAGCAGTTCTTC	CASTAALISSSYNEQFF
-	TRBV5-1	TRBJ2-2	-	TGCGCCAGCAGCCTCCAGGCCGAACTGAACACCGGGGAGCTGTTTTTT	CASSLQAELNTGELFF
-	TRBV7-3	TRBJ2-2	-	TGTGCCAGCAGCTTAACCCTAGCCCATGGCCTAAGAAAGGGAACCGGGGAGCTGTTTTTT	CASSLTLAHGLRKGTGELFF
TRBD2	TRBV20-1	TRBJ2-1	few	TGCAGTGCTACCCCGGGACTAGCGGGAGAGGTTGTTATCGGTGAGCAGTTCTTC	CSATPGLAGEVVIGEQFF
TRBD1	TRBV18	TRBJ2-1	-	TGTGCCAGCTCACCGATCCCGGGACAGGGTCATGAGCAGTTCTTC	CASSPIPGQGHEQFF
TRBD2	TRBV15	TRBJ2-3	few	TGTGCCACCAGCAGAGATCTAGCGGGAGGGTCAGATACGCAGTATTTT	CATSRDLAGGSDTQYF
-	TRBV15	TRBJ2-1	-	TGTGCCACCAGGAGTCTTGCGAGCTCCTACAATGAGCAGTTCTTC	CATRSLASSYNEQFF
TRBD2	TRBV20-1	TRBJ2-5	few	TGCAGTCCCGGACTAGCGGGACAGGAGACCCAGTACTTC	CSPGLAGQETQYF
TRBD2	TRBV28	TRBJ2-1	many	TGTGCCAGCAGTTCGGGACTAGCGGGAGTTGATGAGCAGTTCTTC	CASSSGLAGVDEQFF
-	TRBV5-1	TRBJ2-7	-	TGCGCCAGCAGCTTAAACAGTCTCTCCTACGGGCAGTACTTC	CASSLNSLSYGQYF
TRBD2	TRBV18	TRBJ2-3	few	TGTGCCAGCTCAACCCGGACTAGCGTCACAGATACGCAGTATTTT	CASSTRTSVTDTQYF
-	TRBV29-1	TRBJ2-7	-	TGCAGCGTTGCGGTTGGGCAAGGAGAGAAATACGAGCAGTACTTC	CSVAVGQGEKYEQYF
-	TRBV12-3/TRBV12-4	TRBJ2-3	-	TGTGCCAGCAGTACCCCATCCAGCACAGATACGCAGTATTTT	CASSTPSSTDTQYF
TRBD2	TRBV10-3	TRBJ2-1	few	TGTGCCATCAGTGAGAGTACTAGCGGCTCCTACAATGAGCAGTTCTTC	CAISESTSGSYNEQFF
TRBD2	TRBV28	TRBJ2-1	-	TGTGCCAGCAGATCCGGACTAGCGGGAGGGCAGTTCTTC	CASRSGLAGGQFF
-	TRBV12-3/TRBV12-4	TRBJ2-1	many	TGTGCCAGCAGTTTGAGGGGGTCCTACAATGAGCAGTTCTTC	CASSLRGSYNEQFF
TRBD2	TRBV7-2	TRBJ2-1	few	TGTGCCAGCAGCTTAGAAATAGCGGGGCTGCTCTTC	CASSLEIAGLLF
-	TRBV3-1	TRBJ1-3	-	TGTGCCAGCAGCCGCGGACACCCGAGTGGCACCATATATTTT	CASSRGHPSGTIYF
-	TRBV24-1	TRBJ2-2	few	TGTGCCAACCAAGGGGGTGACCGTTCGGTCACCGGGGAGCTGTTTTTT	CANQGGDRSVTGELFF
TRBD2	TRBV6-1	TRBJ2-3	-	TGTGCCAGCAGTGAATGGACTAGCGGGTTCACAGATACGCAGTATTTT	CASSEWTSGFTDTQYF
TRBD1	TRBV10-2	TRBJ1-1	few	TGCGCCAGCGGAAAACAGGGGTGGAACACTGAAGCTTTCTTT	CASGKQGWNTEAFF
-	TRBV6-6	TRBJ1-2	-	TGTGCCAGCAGTTACGAGGCTTCCTATGGCTACACCTTC	CASSYEASYGYTF
TRBD2	TRBV27	TRBJ2-2	-	TGTGCCAGCCAAGCCTTCGGGAGGATCTACACCGGGGAGCTGTTTTTT	CASQAFGRIYTGELFF